The 28 T cell receptor beta chains below were found in one sample sequenced in a study of T cells after yellow fever vaccination. MiXCR, run by TCRdb on the 5' RACE reads, gives a single entry per CDR3 protein. This sample has 350,000 to 450,000 distinct CDR3 sequences; about 19% occur once, and the top ten carry 18%. The sequences come from PBMCs, collected before the yellow fever booster vaccination. These receptors came from a man between 18 and 29 years old who received the YFV17D yellow fever vaccine.

This clonotype was counted between two and nine times. This chain connects TRBV20-1 to TRBJ2-5; perhaps D is TRBD1 or TRBD2 (5 bases each). Germline V gives CDR1 DFQATT, CDR2 SNEGSKA (reference sequence). The CDR3 totals 15 residues. With 3 bases removed from V and 1 base from J, the gap between germline ends came to 15 bases. The CDR3 sequence is CSARPGAAIQETQYF. CDR3 nucleotide sequence: TGCAGTGCTAGGCCCGGGGCAGCTATCCAAGAGACCCAGTACTTC.

This rearrangement joins TRBV20-1 to TRBJ1-2; D perhaps matches TRBD1 (5 bases). This CDR3 contains 14 residues. With 6 bases removed from V and 9 bases from J, the gap between germline ends came to 23 bases. Looked up from germline, CDR1 is DFQATT and CDR2 is SNEGSKA (reference sequence). The CDR3 reads CSATWSIGGLSYTF. The CDR3 nucleotides are TGCAGTGCAACTTGGTCGATCGGGGGGTTGAGCTACACCTTC.

This clonotype was recorded many times. The chain has TRBV5-1 and TRBJ1-1; a possible D gene is TRBD1 (6 bases). This CDR3 contains 17 residues. The V end lost 0 bases, the J end lost 0 bases, and 15 bases lay between the germline ends. Germline V gives CDR1 SGHRS, CDR2 YFSETQ. In DNA, the CDR3 is TGCGCCAGCAGCTTGGGGGGTCCCGGGGGCATGAACACTGAAGCTTTCTTT. Encoded protein: CASSLGGPGGMNTEAFF.

The chain couples TRBV5-1 to TRBJ1-1, with D unresolved. The V end was cut by 1 base, the J end by 3 bases, with 10 bases between. Germline CDR1 SGHRS, CDR2 YFSETQ. The CDR3 totals 14 residues. Here the CDR3 DNA reads TGCGCCAGCAGCTTGCTAGGGTCCGACACTGAAGCTTTCTTT. It yields the protein CASSLLGSDTEAFF. The complete variable domain, with remaining parts taken from reference TRBV5-1 and TRBJ1-1, reads KAGVTQTPRYLIKTRGQQVTLSCSPISGHRSVSWYQQTPGQGLQFLFEYFSETQRNKGNFPGRFSGRQFSNSRSEMNVSTLELGDSALYLCASSLLGSDTEAFFGQGTRLTVV.

This clonotype was detected only a few times. The chain is built from TRBV5-1 and TRBJ2-3, with D uncertain. Germline loops: CDR1 SGHRS, CDR2 YFSETQ. CDR3 length equals 15 residues. The ends were cut back, 4 bases at V and 0 bases at J, with 12 bases in the middle. CDR3 residues: CASSEVPESTDTQYF. DNA of the CDR3: TGCGCCAGCAGCGAGGTACCTGAAAGCACAGATACGCAGTATTTT.

The CDR3 nucleotides are TGTGCCAGCAGCCGATTGGACAGAGAGACCCAGTACTTC. It yields the protein CASSRLDRETQYF. The chain combines TRBV6-2 or TRBV6-3 with TRBJ2-5, with D possibly being TRBD1 (6 bases). From germline, CDR1 is MNHEY and CDR2 SVGEGT. V shed 6 bases and J shed 4 bases, with 12 bases lying between them. The CDR3 contains 13 residues.

This chain links TRBV10-3 with TRBJ2-5; D perhaps matches TRBD2 (7 bases). From germline, CDR1 is ENHRY and CDR2 SYGVKD. V lost 7 bases and J 2 bases, leaving 11 bases between the germline ends. This CDR3 is built from 13 residues. The CDR3 nucleotides read TGTGCCATCACCCGGGGGGCTCAAGAGACCCAGTACTTC. Protein product: CAITRGAQETQYF.

J is TRBJ1-2 and V is TRBV6-2 or TRBV6-3; no firm D call. The CDR3 is 17 amino acids. V was cut by 2 bases and J by 3 bases, with 19 bases left in between. Germline V gene data show CDR1 as MNHEY and CDR2 as SVGEGT. This chain's CDR3 is CASSYEATSNPYYGYTF. CDR3 nucleotide sequence: TGTGCCAGCAGTTACGAGGCGACATCTAATCCATACTATGGCTACACCTTC.

The V call is TRBV7-8, the J call TRBJ2-6, with unresolved D. Deletions cut 2 bases from V and 3 bases from J, with 14 bases between. Germline values: CDR1 SGHVS, CDR2 FQNEAQ. This CDR3 is 17 amino acids long. The CDR3 spells CASSLFVSPRGANVLTF. Written as DNA, the CDR3 is TGTGCCAGCAGCTTATTTGTGTCGCCTCGTGGGGCCAACGTCCTGACTTTC.

V and J are TRBV7-2 and TRBJ2-7; 9 bases align to TRBD2. The CDR3 has 15 residues. J lost 0 bases, V lost 5 bases, and 5 bases had no gene match. Germline V gives CDR1 SGHTA, CDR2 FQGNSA. CDR3: CASSPTSGYSYEQYF. The CDR3 coding sequence is TGTGCCAGCAGCCCGACTAGCGGCTACTCCTACGAGCAGTACTTC.

This clonotype has just a few counts. The rearrangement links TRBV6-5 to TRBJ1-1; D possibly corresponds to TRBD1 (6 bases). V lost 0 bases and J lost 1, with 9 bases in between. Germline V gene data show CDR1 as MNHEY and CDR2 as SVGAGI. The CDR3 has 15 residues. CDR3 protein: CASSYSLGGNTEAFF. DNA of the CDR3: TGTGCCAGCAGTTACTCGTTAGGGGGGAACACTGAAGCTTTCTTT.

This clonotype has just a few counts. The rearrangement links TRBV7-9 to TRBJ2-1, with D possibly being TRBD1 or TRBD2 (6 bases each). Between the trimmed V and J ends, which lost 5 bases and 6 bases, there was a span of 14 bases. The CDR3 is made up of 14 amino acids. Germline V gene data show CDR1 as SEHNR and CDR2 as FQNEAQ (reference sequence). CDR3 amino acids: CASSKRGTPNEQFF. The CDR3 nucleotides read TGTGCCAGCAGCAAAAGGGGGACTCCCAATGAGCAGTTCTTC.

The chain combines TRBV5-1 with TRBJ2-3; possible D gene TRBD1, 6 bases. Germline lookup yields CDR1 SGHRS and CDR2 YFSETQ. Trimming took 4 bases from V and 0 from J, leaving 9 bases between them. The CDR3 has 14 residues. The CDR3 DNA reads TGCGCCAGCAGCGGGGACACTAGCACAGATACGCAGTATTTT. Its protein is CASSGDTSTDTQYF.

This clonotype has only a few counts. The rearrangement uses TRBV5-1 and TRBJ1-2; a weak D match, TRBD1 (5 bases). Trimming removed 4 bases at V and 4 bases at J, with 14 bases between. From germline, CDR1 is SGHRS and CDR2 YFSETQ. This CDR3 is built from 14 residues. CDR3 bases: TGCGCCAGCAGCCTGGGGCGGGGCGGCTATGGCTACACCTTC. This codes for CASSLGRGGYGYTF.

The chain joins TRBV6-2 or TRBV6-3 to TRBJ2-2; 7 nucleotides line up with TRBD1. This CDR3 comprises 15 residues. Trimming removed 5 bases from V and 2 bases from J; junction bases left unmatched: 5. Per the germline V gene, CDR1 is MNHEY and CDR2 is SVGEGT. CDR3 region: CASSGQVLNTGELFF. In DNA, the CDR3 is TGTGCCAGCAGTGGACAGGTACTCAACACCGGGGAGCTGTTTTTT.

This clonotype has a count of ten or more. The V call is TRBV7-2, the J call TRBJ2-3, with D possibly matching TRBD1 (5 bases). The CDR3 consists of 14 residues. Germline-derived CDR1 and CDR2 are SGHTA and FQGNSA. The V end was cut by 3 bases, the J end by 2 bases, with 9 bases between. This CDR3 is CASSFRASTDTQYF. The CDR3 DNA reads TGTGCCAGCAGCTTCAGGGCCTCCACAGATACGCAGTATTTT.

The V and J genes are TRBV6-5 and TRBJ2-3, with TRBD2 identical over 12 bases. The trim removed 4 bases at V and 8 bases at J, leaving 13 bases unmatched. The CDR3 loop spans 17 amino acids. Germline V gene data show CDR1 as MNHEY and CDR2 as SVGAGI. The CDR3, as DNA: TGTGCCAGCAGTTCCCGCGGTCGGCCTAGCGGGGGGGGTACGCAGTATTTT. It encodes CASSSRGRPSGGGTQYF.

The chain recombines TRBV7-2 with TRBJ2-5, with 7 nucleotides matching TRBD1. CDR1 SGHTA and CDR2 FQGNSA come from the germline V gene. With 3 bases clipped from V and 2 bases from J, the junction kept 6 bases outside the gene matches. The CDR3 runs to 15 residues. CDR3 sequence (DNA): TGTGCCAGCAGCTTTCAGGACAGGCGACAAGAGACCCAGTACTTC. Its translation is CASSFQDRRQETQYF.

On this clonotype: A single base separates this from a much larger clone, so it may be a read error. The chain is built from TRBV11-2 and TRBJ1-1; no reliable D call. V shed 2 bases and J shed 4 bases, with 5 bases lying between them. The CDR3 loop spans 12 amino acids. Germline lookup yields CDR1 SGHAT and CDR2 FQNNGV. The CDR3 loop is CASSLFITEAFF. DNA for the CDR3: TGTGCCAGCAGCTTATTTATCACTGAAGCTTTCTTT. The entire variable domain, with the rest obtained from reference TRBV11-2 and TRBJ1-1, is as follows: EAGVAQSPRYKIIEKRQSVAFWCNPISGHATLYWYQQILGQGPKLLIQFQNNGVVDDSQLPKDRFSAERLKGVDSTLKIQPAKLEDSAVYLCASSLFITEAFFGQGTRLTVV.

This clonotype has just a few counts. The chain is built from TRBV6-2 or TRBV6-3 and TRBJ1-2, with 8 bases aligning to TRBD1. V lost 4 bases, J lost 2 bases, and 3 bases stayed unmatched. The germline gives CDR1 MNHEY, CDR2 SVGEGT. This CDR3 is 14 amino acids long. The CDR3 spells CASSWTGFNYGYTF. For the CDR3, the DNA is TGTGCCAGCAGTTGGACAGGGTTCAACTATGGCTACACCTTC.

This clonotype was seen repeatedly, ten times or more. This chain links TRBV29-1 with TRBJ1-5; TRBD1 matches 8 bases. V gave up 6 bases and J gave up 5 bases; unmatched junction bases: 6. Germline lookup yields CDR1 SQVTM and CDR2 ANQGSEA. The CDR3 runs to 13 residues. As DNA, the CDR3 is TGCAGCGTCGGAGGACAGGGAGATCAGCCCCAGCATTTT. This gives the protein CSVGGQGDQPQHF. Full variable domain (outside the CDR3, taken from reference TRBV29-1 and TRBJ1-5): SAVISQKPSRDICQRGTSLTIQCQVDSQVTMMFWYRQQPGQSLTLIATANQGSEATYESGFVIDKFPISRPNLTFSTLTVSNMSPEDSSIYLCSVGGQGDQPQHFGDGTRLSIL.

This clonotype was observed a few times. This chain uses TRBV5-1 with TRBJ2-6, with D possibly TRBD1 on 6 matching bases. Between the trimmed V and J ends, which lost 4 bases and 2 bases, there was a span of 22 bases. From germline, CDR1 is SGHRS and CDR2 YFSETQ. The CDR3 is made up of 19 amino acids. The CDR3 DNA sequence: TGCGCCAGCAGCCTGGATATAACGGGACACCCCGCTGGGGCCAACGTCCTGACTTTC. It encodes CASSLDITGHPAGANVLTF. Together with reference TRBV5-1 and TRBJ2-6, the CDR3 gives the full variable domain: KAGVTQTPRYLIKTRGQQVTLSCSPISGHRSVSWYQQTPGQGLQFLFEYFSETQRNKGNFPGRFSGRQFSNSRSEMNVSTLELGDSALYLCASSLDITGHPAGANVLTFGAGSRLTVL.

The rearrangement uses TRBV12-3 or TRBV12-4 and TRBJ1-1; D is uncertain. This CDR3 has 15 residues. V was cut by 2 bases and J by 1 base, with 11 bases left in between. Written as DNA, the CDR3 is TGTGCCAGCAGTTTACGGACCCAATCGAACACTGAAGCTTTCTTT. Amino acid sequence: CASSLRTQSNTEAFF.

The chain links TRBV6-4 to TRBJ1-1, with a possible D match to TRBD1 (5 bases). In germline, CDR1 is MRHNA, CDR2 SNTAGT. The V gene lost 6 bases and the J gene lost 3 bases, with 17 bases spanning the gap. This CDR3 comprises 15 residues. In DNA form, the CDR3 reads TGTGCCAGCAGGGAAAGACAGTTCCCTTACACTGAAGCTTTCTTT. It encodes CASRERQFPYTEAFF.

This clonotype has only a few counts. The chain combines TRBV4-1 with TRBJ1-2, with D possibly being TRBD1 (6 bases). V lost 4 bases, J lost 4 bases, and 16 bases lay in between. The V gene's germline CDR1 is MGHRA and CDR2 YSYEKL. There are 15 residues in the CDR3. Here the CDR3 reads CASSPPGGGAYGYTF. CDR3 nucleotide sequence: TGCGCCAGCAGCCCTCCAGGCGGGGGGGCCTATGGCTACACCTTC.

This clonotype was recorded a few times. The chain joins TRBV10-3 to TRBJ1-1; 9 nucleotides align to TRBD1. The germline CDR1 and CDR2 sequences are ENHRY and SYGVKD. There are 15 residues in the CDR3. V lost 5 bases to trimming and J lost 10 bases; unmatched junction nucleotides: 14. The CDR3 region is CAISHELGTGFTAFF. DNA for the CDR3: TGTGCCATCAGTCATGAGCTGGGGACAGGGTTTACAGCTTTCTTT.

The rearrangement links TRBV20-1 to TRBJ2-1; D uncertain. The V end lost 3 bases, the J end lost 10 bases, and 13 bases lay between the germline ends. The CDR3 runs 12 residues. Per germline, CDR1 DFQATT and CDR2 SNEGSKA (reference sequence). For the CDR3, the DNA is TGCAGTGCTAGTCCGCCTCCTCGGGAGCAGTTCTTC. Translated: CSASPPPREQFF.

The chain links TRBV7-9 to TRBJ1-4; the D gene is possibly TRBD1 (6 bases). Per the germline V gene, CDR1 is SEHNR and CDR2 is FQNEAQ (reference sequence). The CDR3 is 14 residues long. V lost 5 bases, J lost 7 bases, and 14 bases lay in between. The CDR3: CASSAGTRGEKLFF. In nucleotides, the CDR3 is TGTGCCAGCAGCGCCGGGACAAGGGGTGAAAAACTGTTTTTT.